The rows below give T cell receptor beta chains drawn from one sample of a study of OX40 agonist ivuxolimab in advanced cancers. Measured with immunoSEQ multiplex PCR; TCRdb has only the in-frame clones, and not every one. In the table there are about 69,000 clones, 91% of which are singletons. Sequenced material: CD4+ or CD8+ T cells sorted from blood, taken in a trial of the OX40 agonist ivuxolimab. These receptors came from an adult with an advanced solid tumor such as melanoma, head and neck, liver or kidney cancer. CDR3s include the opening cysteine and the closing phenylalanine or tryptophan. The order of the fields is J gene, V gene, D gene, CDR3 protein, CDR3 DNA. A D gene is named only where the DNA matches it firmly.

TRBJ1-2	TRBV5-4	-	CASSLAGAAGYTF	TGTGCCAGCAGCTTGGCAGGGGCGGCCGGCTACACCTTC
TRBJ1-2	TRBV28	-	CASTSFRYGYTF	TGTGCCAGCACCTCATTCCGCTATGGCTACACCTTC
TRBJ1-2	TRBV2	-	CASSEDSYGYTF	TGTGCCAGCAGTGAAGACAGCTATGGCTACACCTTC
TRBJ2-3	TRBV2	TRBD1	CASTGDSYTQYF	TGTGCCAGCACCGGGGACAGCTATACGCAGTATTTT
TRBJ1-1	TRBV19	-	CASSIEDRAWNTEAFF	TGTGCCAGTAGTATAGAAGATAGGGCTTGGAACACTGAAGCTTTCTTT
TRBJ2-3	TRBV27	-	CASSLWLARTDTQYF	TGTGCCAGCAGTTTATGGCTAGCTCGCACAGATACGCAGTATTTT
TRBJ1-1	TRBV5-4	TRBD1	CASSTPTGTNTEAFF	TGTGCCAGCAGCACCCCGACAGGGACCAACACTGAAGCTTTCTTT
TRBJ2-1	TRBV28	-	CASSLERTWVGGEQFF	TGTGCCAGCAGTCTGGAACGGACCTGGGTGGGGGGTGAGCAGTTCTTC
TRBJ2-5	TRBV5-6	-	CASSPVGVQETQYF	TGTGCCAGCAGCCCGGTAGGGGTCCAAGAGACCCAGTACTTC
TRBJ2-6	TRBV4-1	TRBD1	CASSFRTGLNSGANVLTF	TGCGCCAGCAGCTTCCGGACAGGTTTGAACTCTGGGGCCAACGTCCTGACTTTC